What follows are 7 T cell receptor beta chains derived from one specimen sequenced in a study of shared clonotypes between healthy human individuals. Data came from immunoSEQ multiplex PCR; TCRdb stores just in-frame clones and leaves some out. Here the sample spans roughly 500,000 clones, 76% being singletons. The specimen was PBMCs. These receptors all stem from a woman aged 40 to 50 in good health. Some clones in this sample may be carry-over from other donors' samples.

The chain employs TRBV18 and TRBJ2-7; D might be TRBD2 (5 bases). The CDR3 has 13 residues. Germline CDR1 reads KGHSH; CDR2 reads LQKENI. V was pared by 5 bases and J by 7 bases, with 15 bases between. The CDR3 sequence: CASSVIGRGEQYF. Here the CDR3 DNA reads TGTGCCAGCTCAGTAATAGGTCGGGGTGAGCAGTACTTC.

The CDR3 region has the DNA TGTGCCAGCAGCCCGGGACTAGCGGAGGGCTACGAGCAGTACTTC. It specifies CASSPGLAEGYEQYF. The chain uses TRBV5-4 and TRBJ2-7; the match to TRBD2 covers 11 bases. With 4 bases clipped from V and 3 bases from J, the junction kept 6 bases outside the gene matches. The CDR3 sequence is 15 residues long. From germline, CDR1 is SGHNT and CDR2 YYREEE (reference sequence).

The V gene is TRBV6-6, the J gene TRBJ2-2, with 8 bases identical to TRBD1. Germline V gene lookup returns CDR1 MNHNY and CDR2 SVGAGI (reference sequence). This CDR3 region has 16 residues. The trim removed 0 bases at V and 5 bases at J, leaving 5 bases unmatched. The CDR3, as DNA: TGTGCCAGCAGTTACTCTGACAGGGGCCTGACCGGGGAGCTGTTTTTT. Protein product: CASSYSDRGLTGELFF.

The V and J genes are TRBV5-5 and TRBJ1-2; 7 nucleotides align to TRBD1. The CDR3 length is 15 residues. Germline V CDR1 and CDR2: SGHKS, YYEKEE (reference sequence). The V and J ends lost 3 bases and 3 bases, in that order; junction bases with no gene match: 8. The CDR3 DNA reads TGTGCCAGCAGCTCTTACACCGGGACAGACTATGGCTACACCTTC. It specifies CASSSYTGTDYGYTF.

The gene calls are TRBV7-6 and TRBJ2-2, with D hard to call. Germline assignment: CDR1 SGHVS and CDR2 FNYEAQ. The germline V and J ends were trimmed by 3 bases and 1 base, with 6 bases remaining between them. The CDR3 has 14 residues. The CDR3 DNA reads TGTGCCAGCAGCTTTGCAGGGAACACCGGGGAGCTGTTTTTT. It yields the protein CASSFAGNTGELFF.

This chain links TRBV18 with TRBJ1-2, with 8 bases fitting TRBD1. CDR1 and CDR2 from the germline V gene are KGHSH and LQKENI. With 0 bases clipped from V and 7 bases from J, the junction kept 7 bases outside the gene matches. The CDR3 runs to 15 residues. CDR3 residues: CASSPPGQGNLGYTF. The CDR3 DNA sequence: TGTGCCAGCTCACCACCAGGACAGGGTAATCTTGGCTACACCTTC.

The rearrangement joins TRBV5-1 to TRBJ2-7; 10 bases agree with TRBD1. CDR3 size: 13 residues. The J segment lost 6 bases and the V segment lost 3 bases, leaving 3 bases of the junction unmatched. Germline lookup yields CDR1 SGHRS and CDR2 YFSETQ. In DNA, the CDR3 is TGCGCCAGCAGCTCGGGACAGGGGCTCGAGCAGTACTTC. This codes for CASSSGQGLEQYF.